The 3 T cell receptor beta chains given below trace back to one sample, sequenced in a study of blood T cell repertoires in COVID-19. Assay used: immunoSEQ multiplex PCR; TCRdb lists only in-frame clones, some missing. The repertoire holds some 170,000 clones, with 75% to 90% as singletons. Specimen: peripheral blood. These receptors all stem from a woman between 55 and 75 years old with acute or convalescent COVID-19.

The chain links TRBV10-3 to TRBJ1-2; D might be TRBD1 (6 bases). The CDR3 runs 13 residues. V was clipped by 3 bases and J by 2 bases, with 7 bases between them. Germline CDR1 and CDR2: ENHRY and SYGVKD. The CDR3: CAISETGNYGYTF. CDR3 nucleotide sequence: TGTGCCATCAGTGAAACAGGGAACTATGGCTACACCTTC.

This sequence joins TRBV19 and TRBJ2-6; 9 bases align to TRBD1. The CDR3 contains 20 residues. Germline V gives CDR1 LNHDA, CDR2 SQIVND (reference sequence). J was trimmed by 0 bases and V by 6 bases; bases with no gene match: 15. The CDR3 nucleotides read TGTGCCAGTAGGGGTCGAACCGGGACAGGGTTATTCTCTGGGGCCAACGTCCTGACTTTC. Its translation is CASRGRTGTGLFSGANVLTF.

The rearrangement joins TRBV28 to TRBJ2-5; TRBD2 agrees at 7 bases. Germline CDR1 is MDHEN and CDR2 is SYDVKM. The CDR3 is 14 amino acids. V dropped 4 bases and J dropped 5; count of bases not matched to a gene: 7. The CDR3 nucleotides are TGTGCCAGCAGTTCGGGGGGTCTCCGGGAGACCCAGTACTTC. Residues: CASSSGGLRETQYF.